This T cell receptor beta chain stems from a study of shared clonotypes between healthy human individuals (dated by TCRdb to the early 2020s). A note on the overall study: The cohort included a few men and two women between 18 and 49 years of age. Each donor's leukapheresis produced roughly between about 0.8 and 10 billion PBMCs. For each donor, CD4 naive and CD4 memory were each given three plates, CD8 naive was given two plates, and CD8 memory was given one plate. To estimate repertoire size and how much clonotypes are shared between individuals, the study performed deep sequencing of blood TCR repertoires from a handful of healthy adults. Libraries were prepared and TCR repertoires were sequenced by different laboratories using diverse techniques, in order to increase sequencing depth and limit assay-specific biases. Paper-wide results and their limitations: Incomplete sequencing was indicated by rarefaction of sorted-subset datasets, despite the large sequencing depth. Because the study included a small number of donors, the genetic and exposure-history diversity represented was limited. Pairwise subsampling indicated that sequencing depth was expected to affect the degree of clonotype sharing among donors. Roughly 5.2% of naive CD4, around 4% of naive CD8, around 2.3% of memory CD4, and 0.35% to 0.5% of memory CD8 clonotypes were shared across several donors. Naive subsets generally had larger estimated clonotype richness than memory subsets. Sampling was restricted to blood, and TCR repertoires in tissue are likely to differ from TCR repertoires in blood. Compared with non-shared clonotypes, clonotypes shared by all four sorted-subset donors had higher generation probabilities.

TCR CDR3 regions were amplified from genomic DNA by multiplex PCR using the deep immunoSEQ assay. For each cell subset, the extracted genomic DNA was distributed evenly across all wells of several immunoSEQ 96-well plates, and each plate served as one replicate. For sorted subsets, about 220 ng of genomic DNA, equivalent to 25,000 to 30,000 T cell genomes, went into each replicate PCR. The purified libraries were quantified using a Qubit 3.0 fluorometer, sized with a Bioanalyzer 2100, and then quantified again using the KAPA Library Quantification kit. Every immunoSEQ 96-well plate was sequenced on a dedicated single-read 150-cycle Illumina NextSeq 550 flow cell. Per the source publication's procedure: Because the immunoSEQ output held only junctional sequences and lacked quality scores, the filtering could not match the filtering applied to full-length reads. To assign V/J genes and CDR3, sequences were annotated against IMGT germline references using PyIR, a Python wrapper for IgBLAST v1.9. Any read was removed if the V/J assignment was weak (E-value above 1e-6), the CDR3 was missing, or the read contained stop codons, out-of-frame junctions, or ambiguous translated residues. V3J clonotypes were defined as sequences sharing the same inferred V gene, J gene, and CDR3 amino acid sequence. Percentage overlap between repertoires was calculated by dividing the number of shared unique clonotypes by the size of the smaller repertoire. Three approaches were used to assess repertoire richness: RTK rarefaction, the Chao1 estimator, and Recon v2.1 estimates of unobserved clonotypes. OLGA was used to compute generation probabilities for all TCRbeta clonotypes that the gDNA method yielded from a handful of donors. This is the immuneACCESS table as TCRdb keeps it, with only in-frame sequences that have V and J called. A part of the clones is gone; compared with another copy, unresolved V genes explain less than half, and the rest is unexplained. That table gives V, J and clone size, and the DNA gave D and trimming. This sample holds around 2,000,000 clones; about 95% were observed only once. In total, the top ten clones hold 1.1% of the sample.

CD8 naive samples consisted of CD45RO-negative cells that were positively selected for CCR7, yielding a CD45RA+CCR7+ population without TemRA cells. The donors were healthy, HIV-negative adults who had no recently reported acute infections or vaccinations. Only Caucasian adults living in Nashville, Tennessee, USA were represented among the donors. Blood was collected by leukapheresis, and PBMCs were isolated by Ficoll-Histopaque density gradient centrifugation and then cryopreserved in liquid nitrogen vapor phase. Analytical flow cytometry was used to check the purity and quantity of every magnetically sorted T cell population. From each sorted fraction, genomic DNA was isolated and quantified by UV absorbance on a Nanodrop 2000c. To note about this clone: Its antigen is currently not known. No per-base quality is available; no much larger clone lies one base away.

The sequence was collected from a man aged 18 to 35 in good health. The material sequenced was naive CD8+ T cells sorted from blood. Sample cell subset or site, as interpreted from the label and publication: CD45RA+CCR7+.

The DNA is TGTGCCAGCAGCTCCCCCGGAGGACAGTCGATCTACGAGCAGTACTTC. Translated, this is CASSSPGGQSIYEQYF. Recombination connected TRBV7-9 to TRBJ2-7; the D gene is possibly TRBD1, with 6 bases matching. Its CDR3 holds 16 amino acids, cysteine through phenylalanine. Left in the record is the CDR3 DNA by itself, 48 bases read in frame from the first base. The germline V gene (reference sequence) supplies CDR1 SEHNR and CDR2 FQNEAQ. Trimming at the junction amounts to 4 bases on V and 3 bases on J, and the germline ends lie 19 bases apart.